Listed below are T cell receptor beta chains from one sample, sequenced in a study of Ad26.COV2.S vaccination and SARS-CoV-2 variants. Clones were read by immunoSEQ multiplex PCR, and TCRdb kept only the in-frame ones, dropping some. The sample carries hundreds of thousands of clones, around 92% recorded once. Sequencing was performed on peripheral blood, taken in a trial of Ad26.COV2.S vaccine versus placebo. The source of these receptors is a person aged 18-65 years who received the Ad26.COV2.S COVID-19 vaccine or a placebo. Each CDR3 is given with its conserved first and last residue. D genes are given only for firm matches. Clone size is shown for a subset of rows, as once, few, many or a class of expanded clone.

TRBV21-1	.	.	TRBJ2-6	CASSLLGEGYSGANVLTF	TGTGCCAGCAGCCTGCTGGGGGAGGGGTACTCTGGGGCCAACGTCCTGACTTTC
TRBV7-2	.	.	TRBJ1-5	CASSLDSSNQPQHF	TGTGCCAGCAGCTTAGACTCTAGCAATCAGCCCCAGCATTTT
TRBV4-2	TRBD2	.	TRBJ2-1	CASSPRQGGQTSGSSEQFF	TGTGCCAGCAGTCCTCGACAGGGGGGACAGACTAGCGGGAGCTCTGAGCAGTTCTTC
TRBV12-3/TRBV12-4	.	.	TRBJ2-5	CASSLTLMETQYF	TGTGCCAGCAGCCTCACTTTGATGGAGACCCAGTACTTC
TRBV27	.	.	TRBJ2-5	CASSLSGSGWWGETQYF	TGTGCCAGCAGTTTAAGTGGTAGCGGATGGTGGGGAGAGACCCAGTACTTC
TRBV6-1	TRBD1	.	TRBJ2-7	CASSEVGTGRGEQYF	TGTGCCAGCAGTGAGGTCGGGACAGGGCGGGGCGAGCAGTACTTC
TRBV10-2	TRBD2	.	TRBJ2-1	CASSGALLAGVREQFF	TGCGCCAGCAGTGGGGCCCTCTTAGCGGGAGTCCGAGAGCAGTTCTTC
TRBV30	TRBD1	.	TRBJ1-6	CAVDRERDSPLHF	TGTGCCGTTGACAGGGAAAGGGATTCACCCCTCCACTTT
TRBV6-5	.	.	TRBJ1-1	CASSYGPGGTEAFF	TGTGCCAGCAGTTACGGTCCTGGGGGCACTGAAGCTTTCTTT
TRBV27	.	.	TRBJ1-6	CASSLGQKNSPLHF	TGTGCCAGCAGTTTGGGCCAGAAAAATTCACCCCTCCACTTT
TRBV3-1/TRBV3-2	.	.	TRBJ2-1	CASSQPPGRTFSSYNEQFF	TGTGCCAGCAGTCAACCTCCCGGCAGGACATTCAGCTCCTACAATGAGCAGTTCTTC
TRBV5-3	TRBD2	.	TRBJ2-1	CARSGGLAGADEQFF	TGTGCCAGAAGCGGGGGACTAGCGGGAGCAGATGAGCAGTTCTTC
TRBV19	TRBD1	.	TRBJ1-1	CASSIQDRVPEAFF	TGTGCCAGTAGTATCCAAGACAGGGTGCCTGAAGCTTTCTTT
TRBV4-2	.	.	TRBJ2-7	CASSQELASYEQYF	TGTGCCAGCAGCCAAGAGTTAGCATCCTACGAGCAGTACTTC
TRBV5-1	.	once	TRBJ1-1	CASSLATGYEQAFF	TGCGCCAGCAGCTTGGCCACGGGTTATGAACAGGCTTTCTTT
TRBV19	TRBD1	.	TRBJ2-7	CASSIDPTGGAYEQYF	TGTGCCAGTAGTATAGATCCGACAGGGGGGGCCTACGAGCAGTACTTC
TRBV2	.	.	TRBJ2-1	CASSVYSGDEQFF	TGTGCCAGCAGTGTTTACTCCGGGGATGAGCAGTTCTTC
TRBV9	.	.	TRBJ2-3	CASSVWTATTDTQYF	TGTGCCAGCAGCGTTTGGACAGCTACCACAGATACGCAGTATTTT
TRBV19	.	few	TRBJ1-1	CASSITGSSTEAFF	TGTGCCAGTAGTATAACAGGGTCCTCCACTGAAGCTTTCTTT
TRBV25-1	.	.	TRBJ2-7	CASSEIGGSLNYEQYF	TGTGCCAGCAGTGAGATTGGGGGATCCCTCAACTACGAGCAGTACTTC
TRBV27	TRBD1	.	TRBJ1-4	CASSKDRVSEKLFF	TGTGCCAGCAGTAAGGACAGGGTGTCCGAAAAACTGTTTTTT
TRBV11-2	TRBD2	.	TRBJ2-5	CASSLERSSGAQETQYF	TGTGCCAGCAGCTTAGAACGGAGTAGCGGGGCTCAAGAGACCCAGTACTTC
TRBV5-1	TRBD2	.	TRBJ2-7	CASSSLAGGRYEQYF	TGCGCCAGCAGCTCACTAGCGGGAGGACGGTACGAGCAGTACTTC
TRBV5-6	TRBD1	.	TRBJ2-4	CASSPGDRLNIQYF	TGTGCCAGCAGCCCTGGGGACAGGCTAAACATTCAGTACTTC
TRBV7-2	.	once	TRBJ1-3	CASSLWGSGNTIYF	TGTGCCAGCAGCTTATGGGGCTCTGGAAACACCATATATTTT
TRBV2	TRBD1	.	TRBJ1-2	CASSVRDRLFYGYTF	TGTGCCAGCAGTGTTAGGGACAGGTTGTTTTATGGCTACACCTTC
TRBV18	.	.	TRBJ1-5	CASSPAVGSGGNQPQHF	TGTGCCAGCTCACCCGCCGTAGGTTCAGGGGGCAATCAGCCCCAGCATTTT
TRBV14	TRBD2	.	TRBJ2-5	CASSPGGGGLRETQYF	TGTGCCAGCAGCCCCGGGGGGGGAGGATTACGAGAGACCCAGTACTTC
TRBV2	TRBD1	.	TRBJ1-2	CASSGTGVGGYTF	TGTGCCAGCAGCGGGACAGGGGTTGGGGGCTACACCTTC
TRBV7-2	.	.	TRBJ2-2	CASSLQETGELFF	TGTGCCAGCAGCCTACAGGAGACCGGGGAGCTGTTTTTT
TRBV7-9	.	.	TRBJ1-6	CASSLDNSPLHF	TGTGCCAGCAGCTTAGATAATTCACCCCTCCACTTT